What follows are 21 T cell receptor beta chains derived from one specimen sequenced in a study of cytotoxic CD8 clonotypes in ibrutinib-treated CLL. Measured with immunoSEQ multiplex PCR; TCRdb has only the in-frame clones, and not every one. Here the sample spans 58,000 or so clones, approximately 57% being singletons. Material: PBMCs, obtained after 12 months of ibrutinib treatment. These receptors originate from a human donor with chronic lymphocytic leukemia.

V is TRBV7-9 and J is TRBJ1-6; 11 nucleotides agree with TRBD1. V shed 0 bases and J 8 bases; nucleotides not matched to a gene: 6. Germline CDR1 and CDR2: SEHNR and FQNEAQ (reference sequence). This CDR3 region has 17 residues. This chain's CDR3 is CASSLALGTGGDSPLHF. In DNA, the CDR3 is TGTGCCAGCAGCTTAGCGCTGGGGACAGGGGGGGATTCACCCCTCCACTTT.

The V call is TRBV19, the J call TRBJ1-1; no clear D. Deletions cut 2 bases from V and 7 bases from J, with 20 bases between. CDR1 is LNHDA, CDR2 SQIVND, per germline (reference sequence). This CDR3 region has 16 residues. The CDR3 DNA reads TGTGCCAGTAGTATACGTGGCGGCAGTCCTACGGGTGAAGCTTTCTTT. Encoded protein: CASSIRGGSPTGEAFF.

This clone came up once. The chain couples TRBV14 to TRBJ2-1; 10 bases are a match to TRBD2. The CDR3 contains 16 residues. The V and J ends lost 2 bases and 7 bases, in that order; junction bases with no gene match: 8. In germline, CDR1 is SGHDN, CDR2 FVKESK. The CDR3 spells CASSQPGLAERNEQFF. CDR3 nucleotide sequence: TGTGCCAGCAGCCAACCCGGACTAGCGGAAAGGAATGAGCAGTTCTTC.

As concerns this clone: One base away lies a much larger clone, so this may be a sequencing read error. The same CDR3 can be traced to other DNA sequences in this sample. The CDR3 nucleotides read TGCGCCAGCAGCTTGGGCACTGAAGCTTTCTTT. Its translation is CASSLGTEAFF. The chain couples TRBV5-1 to TRBJ1-1, with D hard to call. V lost 0 bases and J lost 4, with 1 base in between. Germline assignment: CDR1 SGHRS and CDR2 YFSETQ. This CDR3 has 11 residues.

V and J are TRBV10-3 and TRBJ2-5; D gene unclear. CDR3 length equals 15 residues. V was shortened by 3 bases and J by 5 bases, with 16 bases between the two germline ends. Per germline, CDR1 ENHRY and CDR2 SYGVKD. This CDR3 reads CAISESSSMIETQYF. The CDR3, as DNA: TGTGCCATCAGTGAAAGTTCGAGTATGATTGAGACCCAGTACTTC.

The sample holds a few counts of this clone. This sequence joins TRBV30 and TRBJ1-5; tentatively, D is TRBD1 (6 bases). With 0 bases removed from V and 5 bases from J, the gap between germline ends came to 26 bases. Germline V lookup: CDR1 GTSNPN, CDR2 SVGIG (reference sequence). The length of the CDR3 is 19 residues. The CDR3 spells CAWSVQGSGIYDGYQPQHF. In DNA, the CDR3 is TGTGCCTGGAGTGTTCAGGGGAGCGGCATTTATGATGGTTATCAGCCCCAGCATTTT. The full variable domain, its missing parts supplied by reference TRBV30 and TRBJ1-5, is SQTIHQWPATLVQPVGSPLSLECTVEGTSNPNLYWYRQAAGRGLQLLFYSVGIGQISSEVPQNLSASRPQDRQFILSSKKLLLSDSGFYLCAWSVQGSGIYDGYQPQHFGDGTRLSIL.

This rearrangement joins TRBV6-1 to TRBJ1-6; D call uncertain. V lost 8 bases and J lost 7, with 9 bases in between. Germline loops: CDR1 MNHNS, CDR2 SASEGT. The CDR3 loop spans 12 amino acids. The CDR3 DNA follows: TGTGCCAGCGGTCAGCCCAATTCACCCCTCCACTTT. Its translation is CASGQPNSPLHF.

The chain links TRBV7-6 to TRBJ2-3, with 7 bases that match TRBD1. The CDR3 length is 17 residues. Germline loops: CDR1 SGHVS, CDR2 FNYEAQ. The V and J ends lost 1 base and 2 bases, in that order; junction bases with no gene match: 9. The chain's CDR3 is CASSLDAPTGITDTQYF. As DNA, the CDR3 is TGTGCCAGCAGCTTAGATGCCCCGACAGGGATCACAGATACGCAGTATTTT. The whole variable domain, filled in from reference TRBV7-6 and TRBJ2-3, reads GAGVSQSPRYKVTKRGQDVALRCDPISGHVSLYWYRQALGQGPEFLTYFNYEAQQDKSGLPNDRFSAERPEGSISTLTIQRTEQRDSAMYRCASSLDAPTGITDTQYFGPGTRLTVL.

This clone appeared a single time. The CDR3 region is CASSEARREAPLHF. CDR3 nucleotide sequence: TGTGCCAGCAGTGAAGCGAGGAGGGAGGCACCCCTCCACTTT. The chain employs TRBV2 and TRBJ1-6, with no clear D. Germline assignment: CDR1 SNHLY and CDR2 FYNNEI. This CDR3 comprises 14 residues. V was trimmed by 0 bases and J by 11 bases, leaving 11 bases between them.

The chain links TRBV11-3 to TRBJ1-1; D call uncertain. Germline V gene data show CDR1 as SGHNT and CDR2 as YENEEA. Trimming removed 1 base from V and 7 bases from J, with 10 bases in between. There are 13 residues in the CDR3. CDR3 sequence: CASSLGAQFEAFF. The CDR3 nucleotides are TGTGCCAGCAGCTTAGGGGCACAATTTGAAGCTTTCTTT.

The sample holds many counts of this clone. V gene TRBV29-1 combines with J gene TRBJ2-1, with D possibly TRBD2 on 5 matching bases. The germline CDR1 and CDR2 sequences are SQVTM and ANQGSEA. The V end lost 4 bases, the J end lost 7 bases, and 11 bases lay between the germline ends. The CDR3 covers 12 residues. The CDR3 loop reads CSVGGIANEQFF. As DNA, the CDR3 is TGCAGCGTTGGGGGTATAGCGAATGAGCAGTTCTTC.

This chain links TRBV27 with TRBJ1-2; D is ambiguous. The CDR3 is 13 residues long. Germline V gene data show CDR1 as MNHEY and CDR2 as SMNVEV (reference sequence). With 6 bases removed from V and 4 bases from J, the gap between germline ends came to 12 bases. The CDR3: CASSPPGSYGYTF. Here the CDR3 DNA reads TGTGCCAGCAGCCCCCCTGGCAGCTATGGCTACACCTTC.

This clone was recorded once. This chain uses TRBV6-6 with TRBJ1-4, with a weak D call TRBD1 (5 bases). Trimming shortened V by 9 bases and J by 3 bases, and 14 bases separated the two germline ends. The CDR3 contains 14 residues. Germline CDR1 is MNHNY and CDR2 is SVGAGI (reference sequence). This CDR3 is CARGRGLSNEKLFF. CDR3 DNA sequence: TGTGCCAGGGGAAGGGGTCTATCTAATGAAAAACTGTTTTTT.

This clone was recorded once. This chain uses TRBV11-2 with TRBJ1-2; D possibly corresponds to TRBD1 (6 bases). CDR1 is SGHAT, CDR2 FQNNGV, per germline. The CDR3 covers 15 residues. V was cut by 1 base and J by 6 bases, with 15 bases left in between. This chain's CDR3 is CASSLVPGQWDGYTF. CDR3 sequence (DNA): TGTGCCAGCAGCTTAGTCCCCGGACAGTGGGATGGCTACACCTTC.

The CDR3 spells CASSLGAGPDYPAFF. The CDR3, as DNA: TGTGCCAGCAGCTTGGGAGCAGGGCCAGATTATCCCGCTTTCTTT. The rearrangement uses TRBV5-6 and TRBJ1-1; perhaps TRBD1 as D (5 bases). The CDR3 has 15 residues. The V gene's germline CDR1 is SGHDT and CDR2 YYEEEE. V lost 0 bases, J lost 11 bases, and 20 bases lay in between.

The rearrangement links TRBV9 to TRBJ1-1; tentative D call: TRBD1 (5 bases). Trimming left V 0 bases short and J 6 bases short, with 12 bases between. From germline, CDR1 is SGDLS and CDR2 YYNGEE. This CDR3 has 14 residues. CDR3 coding DNA: TGTGCCAGCAGCGTAGCAGGGAGCGATGCTGAAGCTTTCTTT. Its translation: CASSVAGSDAEAFF. The variable domain in full, with the rest retrieved from reference TRBV9 and TRBJ1-1, is DSGVTQTPKHLITATGQRVTLRCSPRSGDLSVYWYQQSLDQGLQFLIQYYNGEERAKGNILERFSAQQFPDLHSELNLSSLELGDSALYFCASSVAGSDAEAFFGQGTRLTVV.

This clone was seen more than once but under ten times. The V gene is TRBV6-1, the J gene TRBJ1-5; no reliable D call. Germline V CDR1 and CDR2: MNHNS, SASEGT. V was pared by 6 bases and J by 6 bases, with 12 bases between. The CDR3 has 13 residues. The CDR3 spells CASSKTPGQPQHF. CDR3 bases: TGTGCCAGCAGCAAAACGCCGGGTCAGCCCCAGCATTTT.

The V gene is TRBV5-1, the J gene TRBJ1-2, with D unresolved. CDR1 is SGHRS and CDR2 is YFSETQ in the germline V gene. V lost 0 bases and J lost 7, with 10 bases in between. The CDR3 consists of 13 residues. CDR3 sequence reads: CASSLATYSGYTF. CDR3 sequence (DNA): TGCGCCAGCAGCTTGGCAACCTACAGTGGCTACACCTTC.

The chain uses TRBV6-5 and TRBJ2-1, with no clear D. Germline loops: CDR1 MNHEY, CDR2 SVGAGI. V was trimmed by 1 base and J by 3 bases, leaving 7 bases between them. The CDR3 has 14 residues. Here the CDR3 reads CASSYLGNYNEQFF. The CDR3 coding sequence is TGTGCCAGCAGTTACTTGGGGAACTACAATGAGCAGTTCTTC.

J is TRBJ2-2 and V is TRBV19, with D hard to call. V was pared by 6 bases and J by 7 bases, with 9 bases between. The CDR3 length is 12 residues. The germline gives CDR1 LNHDA, CDR2 SQIVND (reference sequence). CDR3 residues: CASSAALGELFF. In DNA form, the CDR3 reads TGTGCCAGTAGCGCCGCACTCGGGGAGCTGTTTTTT. The whole variable domain, filled in from reference TRBV19 and TRBJ2-2, reads DGGITQSPKYLFRKEGQNVTLSCEQNLNHDAMYWYRQDPGQGLRLIYYSQIVNDFQKGDIAEGYSVSREKKESFPLTVTSAQKNPTAFYLCASSAALGELFFGEGSRLTVL.

This sequence joins TRBV4-1 and TRBJ2-1; unclear D gene. This CDR3 has 11 residues. Trimming pared 3 bases from V and 8 bases from J, leaving 5 bases between. Germline V lookup: CDR1 MGHRA, CDR2 YSYEKL. The CDR3: CASSQVDEQFF. The CDR3 nucleotides are TGCGCCAGCAGCCAGGTCGATGAGCAGTTCTTC.